This T cell receptor (beta chain) was sequenced for a study of shared clonotypes between healthy human individuals. Study summary: A few men and a couple of women, aged 18 to 49, were donors. Findings and caveats of the study: Sampling included only blood; tissue repertoires likely differ. Donors were few, which limited the genetic and exposure-history diversity represented.

The V segment lost 6 bases and the J segment 6 bases; nucleotides outside the gene matches: 9. Germline CDR1 and CDR2: MNHEY and SVGAGI. This CDR3 contains 14 residues. Researchers ran the assay at a deep level. The assay was immunoSEQ multiplex PCR, and TCRdb's table has in-frame clones only and misses some. The table records more than 400,000 clones, 90% to 97% of them present only once. In its sample, this clone was seen a few times. Antigen unknown. This TCR was sampled from a woman aged 25 to 39 in good health. Material for sequencing was naive CD4+ T cells sorted from blood. Regarding subset: CD45RA+ positively selected. The chain has TRBV6-5 and TRBJ1-2, with 8 bases lining up with TRBD1. The CDR3 nucleotides read TGTGCCAGCAGCGGACAGGGACAAGGTCATGGCTACACCTTC. Protein sequence: CASSGQGQGHGYTF.